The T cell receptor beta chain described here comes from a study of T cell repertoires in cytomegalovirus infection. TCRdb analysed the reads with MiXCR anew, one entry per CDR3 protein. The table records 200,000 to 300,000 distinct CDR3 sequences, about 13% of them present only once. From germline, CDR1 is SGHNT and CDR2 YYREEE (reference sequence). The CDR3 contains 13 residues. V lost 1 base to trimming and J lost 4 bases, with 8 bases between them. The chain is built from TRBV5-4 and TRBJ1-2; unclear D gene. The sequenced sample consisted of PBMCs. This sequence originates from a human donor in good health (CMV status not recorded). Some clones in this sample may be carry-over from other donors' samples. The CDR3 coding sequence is TGTGCCAGCAGCTTGACGGAGGTCTATGGCTACACCTTC. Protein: CASSLTEVYGYTF.